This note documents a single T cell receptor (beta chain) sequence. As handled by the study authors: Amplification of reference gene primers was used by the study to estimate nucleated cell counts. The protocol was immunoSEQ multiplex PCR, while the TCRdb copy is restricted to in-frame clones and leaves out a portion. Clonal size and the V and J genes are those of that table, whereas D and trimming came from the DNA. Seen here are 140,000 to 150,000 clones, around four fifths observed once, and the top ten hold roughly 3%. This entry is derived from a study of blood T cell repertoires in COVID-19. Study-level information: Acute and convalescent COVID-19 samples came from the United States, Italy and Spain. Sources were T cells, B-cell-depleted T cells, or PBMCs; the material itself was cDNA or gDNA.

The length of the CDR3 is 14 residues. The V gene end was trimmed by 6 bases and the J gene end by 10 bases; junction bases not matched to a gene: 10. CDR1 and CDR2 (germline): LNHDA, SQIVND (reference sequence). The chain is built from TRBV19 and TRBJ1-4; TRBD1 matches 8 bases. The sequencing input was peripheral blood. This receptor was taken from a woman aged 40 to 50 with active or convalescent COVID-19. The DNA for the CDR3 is TGTGCCAGTAGGGGACAGGCCCGGGGGTCAAAACTGTTTTTT. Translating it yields CASRGQARGSKLFF.